Each of the 25 T cell receptor beta chains below was sequenced from the same sample in a study of T cell responses to AZD1222 COVID-19 vaccine (dated by TCRdb to the early 2020s). This specimen's time point label, interpreted: baseline before first vaccination. Libraries were constructed by the immunoSEQ multiplex PCR assay. TCRdb mirrors the immuneACCESS table, restricted to in-frame sequences. Some clones are absent from its copies; in checked studies, under half trace to an unresolved V gene, and the reason for the others is unknown. In this sample the table shows some 150,000 clones, about 92% of which occur a single time. The top ten constitute around 4.3% of the sample. The input for sequencing was peripheral blood, taken on day 0 of AZD1222 vaccination. The receptors come from an adult in good health.

The chain uses TRBV3-1 (or the pseudogene TRBV3-2) and TRBJ2-5; D remains ambiguous. The CDR3 runs to 13 residues. V shed 3 bases and J shed 2 bases, with 7 bases lying between them. Germline V gene data show CDR1 as LGHDT and CDR2 as YNNKEL (reference sequence). The CDR3 DNA follows: TGTGCCAGCAGCCATAGCCTACAAGAGACCCAGTACTTC. Translating it yields CASSHSLQETQYF.

In DNA form, the CDR3 reads TGTGCCAGCAGCTTAAACAGGGGGTGGGATGGCTACACCTTC. This gives the protein CASSLNRGWDGYTF. V gene TRBV11-2 combines with J gene TRBJ1-2; TRBD1 matches at 8 bases. This CDR3 is 14 amino acids long. Germline assignment: CDR1 SGHAT and CDR2 FQNNGV. J was trimmed by 6 bases and V by 2 bases; bases with no gene match: 5.

The chain combines TRBV18 with TRBJ2-1; D may be TRBD2 (5 bases). The V and J ends lost 0 bases and 1 base respectively, with 19 bases between them. Per the germline V gene, CDR1 is KGHSH and CDR2 is LQKENI. The CDR3 length is 19 residues. For the CDR3, the DNA is TGTGCCAGCTCACCACCAGAGACTACGAACTCCGTATCCTACAATGAGCAGTTCTTC. Amino acid sequence: CASSPPETTNSVSYNEQFF. Drawing the rest from reference TRBV18 and TRBJ2-1, the complete variable domain is NAGVMQNPRHLVRRRGQEARLRCSPMKGHSHVYWYRQLPEEGLKFMVYLQKENIIDESGMPKERFSAEFPKEGPSILRIQQVVRGDSAAYFCASSPPETTNSVSYNEQFFGPGTRLTVL.

CDR3 in amino acids: CASSEAGPENGNTIYF. CDR3 DNA: TGTGCCAGCAGTGAAGCGGGTCCAGAGAACGGAAACACCATATATTTT. The chain uses TRBV2 and TRBJ1-3; no clear D gene. Germline-derived CDR1 and CDR2 are SNHLY and FYNNEI. This CDR3 contains 16 residues. Deletions cut 0 bases from V and 4 bases from J, with 13 bases between.

The chain recombines TRBV5-6 with TRBJ1-2, with 8 bases matching TRBD1. This CDR3 is 12 amino acids long. Germline V lookup: CDR1 SGHDT, CDR2 YYEEEE. V shed 5 bases and J 8 bases; nucleotides not matched to a gene: 5. This chain's CDR3 is CASRDRAPGYTF. The CDR3, as DNA: TGTGCCAGCAGGGACAGGGCCCCAGGCTACACCTTC.

The chain carries TRBV7-2 and TRBJ1-2; D unclear. CDR3 length: 12 residues. Germline CDR1 SGHTA, CDR2 FQGNSA. V lost 5 bases to trimming and J lost 8 bases, with 12 bases between them. The CDR3 nucleotides read TGTGCCAGCAGCCCTCAATTCGGGGGCTACACCTTC. This translates into CASSPQFGGYTF.

This chain joins TRBV19 and TRBJ2-7, with 7 bases aligning to TRBD2. The length of the CDR3 is 14 residues. The V and J ends lost 6 bases and 4 bases, in that order; junction bases with no gene match: 9. Germline loops: CDR1 LNHDA, CDR2 SQIVND (reference sequence). This chain's CDR3 is CASSVGAGPYEQYF. CDR3 DNA: TGTGCCAGTAGCGTTGGAGCGGGGCCTTACGAGCAGTACTTC.

This clone was counted a single time. The chain is built from TRBV25-1 and TRBJ1-2; no firm D call. CDR3 size: 11 residues. Germline assignment: CDR1 MGHDK and CDR2 SYGVNS. Trimming shortened V by 3 bases and J by 3 bases, and 2 bases separated the two germline ends. CDR3 bases: TGTGCCAGCAGTGAGTACTATGGCTACACCTTC. Amino acid sequence: CASSEYYGYTF.

The chain recombines TRBV5-1 with TRBJ2-1; unclear D gene. This CDR3 has 15 amino acids. Trimming took off 2 bases at V and 0 bases at J, with 9 bases between the two ends. Germline loops: CDR1 SGHRS, CDR2 YFSETQ. CDR3 coding DNA: TGCGCCAGCAGCTTTAAGCAGAGCTCCTACAATGAGCAGTTCTTC. Translating gives CASSFKQSSYNEQFF.

The V gene is TRBV5-1, the J gene TRBJ2-3; D may be TRBD1 or TRBD2 (5 bases each). The germline gives CDR1 SGHRS, CDR2 YFSETQ. The CDR3 covers 17 residues. Trimming pared 0 bases from V and 0 bases from J, leaving 14 bases between. For the CDR3, the DNA is TGCGCCAGCAGCTTGGAGGGACGTCTCCTTAGCACAGATACGCAGTATTTT. Translating gives CASSLEGRLLSTDTQYF.

The V and J genes are TRBV7-2 and TRBJ1-2; D unclear. Trimming stripped 4 bases from V and 1 base from J, with 7 bases between. In germline, CDR1 is SGHTA, CDR2 FQGNSA. The length of the CDR3 is 13 residues. The CDR3 bases are TGTGCCAGCAGCTCTCAGATTAACTATGGCTACACCTTC. Its protein product is CASSSQINYGYTF.

The rearrangement uses TRBV7-6 and TRBJ2-3; 14 bases match TRBD2. This CDR3 has 17 amino acids. The V segment lost 4 bases and the J segment 3 bases; nucleotides outside the gene matches: 6. Germline CDR1 reads SGHVS; CDR2 reads FNYEAQ. The CDR3 sequence: CASSSRLAGGITDTQYF. The CDR3 DNA reads TGTGCCAGCAGCTCAAGACTAGCGGGGGGGATAACAGATACGCAGTATTTT.

The rearrangement joins TRBV19 to TRBJ1-1; 7 nucleotides agree with TRBD1. Germline V lookup: CDR1 LNHDA, CDR2 SQIVND (reference sequence). CDR3 length: 14 residues. Trimming cost V 7 bases and J 0 bases; bases outside gene matches: 5. CDR3 bases: TGTGCCAGTATGAGGGGACAGTTGAACACTGAAGCTTTCTTT. This gives the protein CASMRGQLNTEAFF.

This sequence joins TRBV5-4 and TRBJ1-6; tentative D call: TRBD1 (6 bases). Per the germline V gene, CDR1 is SGHNT and CDR2 is YYREEE (reference sequence). The CDR3 has 18 residues. Trimming left V 3 bases short and J 2 bases short, with 18 bases between. CDR3: CASSSGAQGGTYNSPLHF. In DNA, the CDR3 is TGTGCCAGCAGCTCTGGCGCACAGGGTGGCACCTATAATTCACCCCTCCACTTT.

The rearrangement joins TRBV6-5 to TRBJ1-6; D not resolved. The CDR3 is made up of 14 amino acids. Germline V CDR1 and CDR2: MNHEY, SVGAGI. With 1 base removed from V and 7 bases from J, the gap between germline ends came to 8 bases. The CDR3 DNA reads as TGTGCCAGCAGTTACTTTAAGAACAATTCACCCCTCCACTTT. Protein: CASSYFKNNSPLHF.

This sequence joins TRBV7-9 and TRBJ1-2, with D unresolved. The V gene lost 0 bases and the J gene lost 1 base, with 3 bases spanning the gap. The CDR3 sequence is 13 residues long. Looked up from germline, CDR1 is SEHNR and CDR2 is FQNEAQ (reference sequence). Here the CDR3 reads CASSLALNYGYTF. CDR3 DNA sequence: TGTGCCAGCAGCTTAGCCCTTAACTATGGCTACACCTTC.

The rearrangement links TRBV18 to TRBJ2-3; 9 nucleotides agree with TRBD2. This CDR3 comprises 17 residues. J lost 4 bases, V lost 8 bases, and 16 bases had no gene match. Germline CDR1 reads KGHSH; CDR2 reads LQKENI. The CDR3 region is CASPKGPPGGGADTQYF. The DNA of the CDR3 is TGTGCCAGCCCAAAAGGCCCGCCAGGCGGGGGGGCAGATACGCAGTATTTT.

The chain has TRBV10-3 and TRBJ2-5; D may correspond to TRBD1 or TRBD2 (6 bases each). Trimming stripped 5 bases from V and 2 bases from J, with 12 bases between. The CDR3 is 14 amino acids. Germline V gene data show CDR1 as ENHRY and CDR2 as SYGVKD. CDR3 DNA: TGTGCCATCAGTCTGGGGGCGGGACAAGAGACCCAGTACTTC. As protein: CAISLGAGQETQYF.

A single count supports this clone. The rearrangement joins TRBV5-1 to TRBJ1-1; D is ambiguous. Germline V gene lookup returns CDR1 SGHRS and CDR2 YFSETQ. The CDR3 runs to 14 residues. Trimming shortened V by 1 base and J by 7 bases, and 14 bases separated the two germline ends. The CDR3 is CASSLRSPAGEAFF. DNA for the CDR3: TGCGCCAGCAGCTTGAGGTCACCGGCCGGTGAAGCTTTCTTT.

This clone has only a few counts. CDR3 protein: CASTQTGGPQHF. The CDR3 DNA reads as TGTGCCAGCACTCAAACGGGGGGGCCCCAGCATTTT. V usage is TRBV12-3 or TRBV12-4 and J usage is TRBJ1-5, with D perhaps TRBD1 (5 bases). V lost 7 bases, J lost 9 bases, and 13 bases lay in between. This CDR3 spans 12 amino acids.

This clone was detected once. The rearrangement uses TRBV18 and TRBJ2-1; D ambiguous. Trimming pared 3 bases from V and 0 bases from J, leaving 12 bases between. In germline, CDR1 is KGHSH, CDR2 LQKENI. The CDR3 is 16 residues long. CDR3 residues: CASSPYPDSSYNEQFF. The CDR3 coding sequence is TGTGCCAGCTCACCCTACCCCGATAGCTCCTACAATGAGCAGTTCTTC.

The chain employs TRBV12-3 or TRBV12-4 and TRBJ2-3; D is unresolved. V lost 3 bases, J lost 9 bases, and 4 bases lay in between. This CDR3 contains 10 residues. The CDR3 nucleotides are TGTGCCAGCAGTTTGTCGACGCAGTATTTT. Translated: CASSLSTQYF.

V usage is TRBV6-5 and J usage is TRBJ1-2; D remains unclear. The germline V gene encodes CDR1 MNHEY and CDR2 SVGAGI. The CDR3 consists of 13 residues. With 6 bases removed from V and 4 bases from J, the gap between germline ends came to 12 bases. CDR3 sequence: CASRQLSPYGYTF. CDR3 coding DNA: TGTGCCAGCAGACAGTTATCGCCCTATGGCTACACCTTC.

This clone was counted only a few times. This chain joins TRBV5-4 and TRBJ2-1; D may be TRBD1 or TRBD2 (6 bases each). V gave up 4 bases and J gave up 6 bases, with 11 bases separating them. The germline gives CDR1 SGHNT, CDR2 YYREEE (reference sequence). The CDR3 has 13 amino acids. The CDR3 bases are TGTGCCAGCAGCCTCTGGGGGGCCAATGAGCAGTTCTTC. It codes for CASSLWGANEQFF.

The rearrangement links TRBV4-1 to TRBJ2-7, with D possibly TRBD1 on 6 matching bases. V gave up 3 bases and J gave up 2 bases, with 8 bases separating them. In germline, CDR1 is MGHRA, CDR2 YSYEKL. The CDR3 contains 13 residues. The CDR3 sequence is CASSQRQAYEQYF. The CDR3 DNA sequence: TGCGCCAGCAGCCAGCGACAGGCCTACGAGCAGTACTTC.